These 30 T cell receptor beta chains were all obtained from the same sample, sequenced in a study of patients and donors after allogeneic stem cell transplantation. MiXCR, run by TCRdb on the RT-PCR reads, gives a single entry per CDR3 protein. The sample consists of around 170,000 distinct CDR3 sequences, approximately 24% of them appearing once. Sequenced input: blood, either unsorted or a sorted T cell fraction (not recorded which). The source is a human donor who was either an allogeneic HSCT recipient or a stem cell or donor lymphocyte infusion donor (not recorded which). It is not recorded whose cells these are; they may come from a transplant donor.

This clonotype has only a few counts. The rearrangement uses TRBV15 and TRBJ2-7; D gene ambiguous. Trimming took 0 bases from V and 1 from J, leaving 4 bases between them. The germline V gene has CDR1 LNHNV and CDR2 YYDKDF (reference sequence). The CDR3 sequence is 13 residues long. The CDR3 region is CATSRDPSYEQYF. The CDR3 coding sequence is TGTGCCACCAGCAGAGACCCTTCCTACGAGCAGTACTTC.

V is TRBV7-3 and J is TRBJ2-3; TRBD1 might be the D (6 bases). Between the trimmed V and J ends, which lost 1 base and 5 bases, there was a span of 10 bases. The V gene's germline CDR1 is SGHTA and CDR2 FQGTGA. This CDR3 is 14 amino acids long. The DNA for the CDR3 is TGTGCCAGCAGCTTAATGGCCAGGGGAGATACGCAGTATTTT. Amino acids: CASSLMARGDTQYF.

This clonotype was seen more than once but under ten times. The chain links TRBV12-3 or TRBV12-4 to TRBJ1-1; unclear D gene. Trimming shortened V by 3 bases and J by 6 bases, and 8 bases separated the two germline ends. The CDR3 covers 12 residues. The DNA for the CDR3 is TGTGCCAGCAGTTTCCTATACCCTGAAGCTTTCTTT. Translation: CASSFLYPEAFF.

The chain joins TRBV18 to TRBJ2-7; D might be TRBD1 (6 bases). The germline CDR1 and CDR2 sequences are KGHSH and LQKENI. The CDR3 runs 14 residues. V was shortened by 2 bases and J by 2 bases, with 10 bases between the two germline ends. CDR3 sequence reads: CASSPDRQAYEQYF. The CDR3 DNA is TGTGCCAGCTCACCAGACAGGCAAGCCTACGAGCAGTACTTC. Complete variable domain (other parts from reference TRBV18 and TRBJ2-7): NAGVMQNPRHLVRRRGQEARLRCSPMKGHSHVYWYRQLPEEGLKFMVYLQKENIIDESGMPKERFSAEFPKEGPSILRIQQVVRGDSAAYFCASSPDRQAYEQYFGPGTRLTVT.

This clonotype was detected only a few times. The chain joins TRBV29-1 to TRBJ1-1, with a weak D call TRBD1 (5 bases). The V gene lost 7 bases and the J gene lost 3 bases, with 12 bases spanning the gap. This CDR3 contains 12 residues. Germline loops: CDR1 SQVTM, CDR2 ANQGSEA. CDR3 amino acids: CSAGDGYTEAFF. The CDR3 DNA reads as TGCAGCGCCGGGGACGGCTACACTGAAGCTTTCTTT.

This clonotype has just a few counts. This sequence joins TRBV11-2 and TRBJ1-1; no firm D call. V lost 5 bases and J lost 0, with 7 bases in between. This CDR3 contains 13 residues. The germline V gene has CDR1 SGHAT and CDR2 FQNNGV. The CDR3 region has the DNA TGTGCCAGCAGCCGAAGTATGAACACTGAAGCTTTCTTT. Translating it yields CASSRSMNTEAFF. The variable domain in full, with the rest retrieved from reference TRBV11-2 and TRBJ1-1, is EAGVAQSPRYKIIEKRQSVAFWCNPISGHATLYWYQQILGQGPKLLIQFQNNGVVDDSQLPKDRFSAERLKGVDSTLKIQPAKLEDSAVYLCASSRSMNTEAFFGQGTRLTVV.

This clonotype was seen more than once but under ten times. CDR3 nucleotide sequence: TGCAGTCCCGACAGGGTAGAGGGCTACACCTTC. Encoded protein: CSPDRVEGYTF. V is TRBV20-1 and J is TRBJ1-2, with 7 bases aligning to TRBD1. This CDR3 region has 11 residues. Germline V CDR1 and CDR2: DFQATT, SNEGSKA (reference sequence). V lost 8 bases and J lost 8; bases outside the gene matches: 8.

In its sample, this clonotype was seen many times. This chain links TRBV3-1 with TRBJ1-3, with 7 bases fitting TRBD1. J gave up 0 bases and V 0 bases, and 8 bases lay outside the gene matches. This CDR3 has 18 amino acids. The germline CDR1 and CDR2 sequences are LGHDT and YNNKEL (reference sequence). Here the CDR3 reads CASSQDLGTERSGNTIYF. The CDR3 DNA sequence: TGTGCCAGCAGCCAAGATCTCGGGACAGAACGCTCTGGAAACACCATATATTTT.

This clonotype was seen a few times. The V gene is TRBV9, the J gene TRBJ1-1; TRBD1 is a possible D gene (6 bases). The germline CDR1 and CDR2 sequences are SGDLS and YYNGEE. The CDR3 has 15 amino acids. V was pared by 1 base and J by 2 bases, with 12 bases between. The DNA of the CDR3 is TGTGCCAGCAGCGTAAAGGCAGGGGCTAACACTGAAGCTTTCTTT. Amino acids: CASSVKAGANTEAFF.

This clonotype occurred once. J is TRBJ2-7 and V is TRBV9; TRBD1 or TRBD2 may be the D gene (5 bases each). Germline CDR1 SGDLS, CDR2 YYNGEE. The CDR3 sequence is 16 residues long. The ends were cut back, 4 bases at V and 0 bases at J, with 17 bases in the middle. The DNA of the CDR3 is TGTGCCAGCAGCCCCGGGGATTTTGACAGCTCCTACGAGCAGTACTTC. Translation: CASSPGDFDSSYEQYF.

This chain joins TRBV15 and TRBJ1-4; D gene ambiguous. Looked up from germline, CDR1 is LNHNV and CDR2 is YYDKDF (reference sequence). The CDR3 has 14 residues. The ends were cut back, 4 bases at V and 3 bases at J, with 9 bases in the middle. The CDR3 here is CATSKGKSNEKLFF. In DNA form, the CDR3 reads TGTGCCACCAGCAAAGGCAAATCTAATGAAAAACTGTTTTTT.

This clonotype was observed a few times. This chain joins TRBV5-1 and TRBJ2-7; 8 bases fit TRBD2. Germline CDR1 is SGHRS and CDR2 is YFSETQ. This CDR3 contains 14 residues. V shed 3 bases, J shed 4 bases, and the junction held 6 bases outside the gene matches. CDR3 coding DNA: TGCGCCAGCAGCTGGGGACTAGATCAATACGAGCAGTACTTC. Protein: CASSWGLDQYEQYF.

The chain is built from TRBV5-1 and TRBJ2-1; 8 bases are shared with TRBD1. CDR1 and CDR2 from the germline V gene are SGHRS and YFSETQ. The CDR3 covers 14 residues. V trimming: 4 bases; J trimming: 7 bases; junction bases outside the gene matches: 7. DNA for the CDR3: TGCGCCAGCAGCCACGGGCAGGGGGCGAATGAGCAGTTCTTC. It specifies CASSHGQGANEQFF.

The chain links TRBV4-1 to TRBJ1-5; D call uncertain. This CDR3 has 15 residues. V dropped 0 bases and J dropped 6 bases, with 12 bases sitting between them. Germline V lookup: CDR1 MGHRA, CDR2 YSYEKL. CDR3 nucleotides: TGCGCCAGCAGCCAAGATAGAGGGCTGGGTCAGCCCCAGCATTTT. Translating it yields CASSQDRGLGQPQHF.

This clonotype was counted a few times. The gene calls are TRBV5-6 and TRBJ2-1; D not resolved. The V gene's germline CDR1 is SGHDT and CDR2 YYEEEE. The ends were cut back, 1 base at V and 5 bases at J, with 1 base in the middle. The CDR3 is 11 amino acids. As DNA, the CDR3 is TGTGCCAGCAGCTTGAACAATGAGCAGTTCTTC. Its translation: CASSLNNEQFF.

The V and J genes are TRBV10-3 and TRBJ2-5; the D is unclear. The germline V gene has CDR1 ENHRY and CDR2 SYGVKD. The CDR3 covers 18 residues. V was cut by 0 bases and J by 3 bases, with 20 bases left in between. The chain's CDR3 is CAISESGSGPRSEETQYF. The DNA of the CDR3 is TGTGCCATCAGTGAGTCGGGGTCAGGCCCCCGATCGGAAGAGACCCAGTACTTC.

This clonotype appeared a few times. The chain uses TRBV3-1 and TRBJ2-1, with a weak D call TRBD1 (5 bases). The germline V gene has CDR1 LGHDT and CDR2 YNNKEL (reference sequence). CDR3 size: 17 residues. Trimming shortened V by 1 base and J by 2 bases, and 15 bases separated the two germline ends. The DNA of the CDR3 is TGTGCCAGCAGCCAAGGTCTCGACAGCATGGCCTACAATGAGCAGTTCTTC. The encoded protein is CASSQGLDSMAYNEQFF.

The rearrangement joins TRBV29-1 to TRBJ1-1, with D perhaps matching TRBD1 (6 bases). Trimming shortened V by 7 bases and J by 4 bases, and 16 bases separated the two germline ends. Germline V gives CDR1 SQVTM, CDR2 ANQGSEA. The CDR3 is made up of 13 amino acids. DNA of the CDR3: TGCAGCGCGGACGACAGGCTACTCACTGAAGCTTTCTTT. This translates into CSADDRLLTEAFF.

The chain couples TRBV5-1 to TRBJ2-1; 7 bases are shared with TRBD1. The CDR3 runs 17 residues. Germline V gives CDR1 SGHRS, CDR2 YFSETQ. The ends lost 0 bases at V and 5 bases at J; junction bases unmatched: 11. CDR3 in amino acids: CASSLVFYGTVDNEQFF. DNA of the CDR3: TGCGCCAGCAGCTTGGTCTTTTATGGGACAGTGGACAATGAGCAGTTCTTC.

This rearrangement joins TRBV20-1 to TRBJ2-2; a possible D gene is TRBD2 (6 bases). CDR3 length equals 14 residues. The germline V and J ends were trimmed by 3 bases and 5 bases, with 13 bases remaining between them. Germline V CDR1 and CDR2: DFQATT, SNEGSKA (reference sequence). CDR3 sequence: CSAREGLETGELFF. The CDR3 DNA sequence: TGCAGTGCTAGGGAGGGACTTGAGACCGGGGAGCTGTTTTTT.

The gene calls are TRBV20-1 and TRBJ2-7, with TRBD2 identical over 13 bases. The CDR3 contains 14 residues. The J segment lost 5 bases and the V segment lost 5 bases, leaving 6 bases of the junction unmatched. CDR1 and CDR2 (germline): DFQATT, SNEGSKA (reference sequence). The CDR3 coding sequence is TGCAGTGCTCCGACTAGCGGGGGGCTTAACGAGCAGTACTTC. Translating it yields CSAPTSGGLNEQYF.

This clonotype came up a few times. V is TRBV5-1 and J is TRBJ1-6; tentative D call: TRBD1 (6 bases). This CDR3 is 16 amino acids long. Trimming removed 5 bases from V and 7 bases from J, with 19 bases in between. The V gene's germline CDR1 is SGHRS and CDR2 YFSETQ. The CDR3 is CASRLSGGGPNSPLHF. Written as DNA, the CDR3 is TGCGCCAGCAGGCTCTCGGGAGGGGGGCCAAATTCACCCCTCCACTTT.

V gene TRBV27 combines with J gene TRBJ2-1, with D possibly matching TRBD1 (5 bases). The V gene lost 6 bases and the J gene lost 4 bases, with 10 bases spanning the gap. Germline lookup yields CDR1 MNHEY and CDR2 SMNVEV (reference sequence). This CDR3 is 13 amino acids long. The CDR3 is CASSLDIYNEQFF. DNA of the CDR3: TGTGCCAGCAGCCTGGACATTTACAATGAGCAGTTCTTC.

This clonotype was recorded many times. The chain has TRBV2 and TRBJ1-1; D is unclear. V gave up 4 bases and J gave up 2 bases, with 11 bases separating them. Per the germline V gene, CDR1 is SNHLY and CDR2 is FYNNEI. This CDR3 is built from 14 residues. The CDR3 here is CASSVRGANTEAFF. The DNA for the CDR3 is TGTGCCAGCAGTGTGAGAGGAGCCAACACTGAAGCTTTCTTT.

The V gene is TRBV29-1, the J gene TRBJ2-3; no firm D call. This CDR3 is built from 15 residues. Trimming left V 1 base short and J 0 bases short, with 11 bases between. Germline V gene data show CDR1 as SQVTM and CDR2 as ANQGSEA. CDR3 sequence: CSVEGGKGSTDTQYF. In nucleotides, the CDR3 is TGCAGCGTTGAAGGGGGAAAGGGCAGCACAGATACGCAGTATTTT.

This clonotype was picked up a small number of times. The chain couples TRBV5-1 to TRBJ1-1; maybe TRBD1 (6 bases). CDR3 length: 13 amino acids. The V gene lost 2 bases and the J gene lost 2 bases, with 7 bases spanning the gap. Germline loops: CDR1 SGHRS, CDR2 YFSETQ. The CDR3 spells CASSFRGNTEAFF. Here the CDR3 DNA reads TGCGCCAGCAGCTTCAGGGGAAACACTGAAGCTTTCTTT.

Many counts were recorded for this clonotype. The chain links TRBV12-3 or TRBV12-4 to TRBJ2-6, with D perhaps TRBD2 (5 bases). V dropped 3 bases and J dropped 3 bases, with 12 bases sitting between them. CDR3 size: 16 residues. The CDR3 loop reads CASSFPGLSGANVLTF. The CDR3 DNA reads as TGTGCCAGCAGTTTTCCGGGGTTAAGTGGGGCCAACGTCCTGACTTTC.

The rearrangement uses TRBV20-1 and TRBJ1-1; D is ambiguous. Trimming stripped 3 bases from V and 1 base from J, with 12 bases between. Germline V gene sequence: CDR1 DFQATT, CDR2 SNEGSKA (reference sequence). There are 14 residues in the CDR3. The CDR3 loop reads CSASQVSSNTEAFF. Here the CDR3 DNA reads TGCAGTGCTAGCCAAGTTTCTTCGAACACTGAAGCTTTCTTT.

On this clonotype itself: The germline gene is not matched at one end of the junction; a read error may be the cause. V and J are TRBV5-1 and TRBJ1-2; D is undetermined. Germline CDR1 is SGHRS and CDR2 is YFSETQ. CDR3 length equals 13 residues. Written as DNA, the CDR3 is TGCGCCAGCAGCTTAGGAGATGACTATAGCTACACCTTC. Translating gives CASSLGDDYSYTF.

V gene TRBV20-1 combines with J gene TRBJ2-2, with a possible D match to TRBD2 (7 bases). The CDR3 is made up of 15 amino acids. Germline V lookup: CDR1 DFQATT, CDR2 SNEGSKA (reference sequence). V lost 5 bases to trimming and J lost 3 bases, with 16 bases between them. This CDR3 is CSALRGALYTGELFF. CDR3 coding DNA: TGCAGTGCTCTTCGGGGGGCCCTTTACACCGGGGAGCTGTTTTTT.